Listed here are 24 T cell receptor beta chains from one sample, sequenced in a study of blood T cells in healthy people across ages (dated by TCRdb to the mid-2010s). Library generation was performed with 5' RACE. The listed sequencing device is Illumina HiSeq 2500. A second about 7 to 12 cycle PCR used a sample-barcoded 5' primer and a J-beta primer mix. TCRdb itself trimmed the public reads at Q25 with fastp, ran MiXCR and retained productive beta chains. Each CDR3 protein gets just one entry, which takes the most common genes and DNA from the rows behind it. This sample lists 870,000 or so distinct CDR3 sequences; 29% were detected once. The ten largest clones represent 17% of the sample. Sequencing was performed on blood. The receptors were gathered from a woman of 80 years or more in good health.

This clonotype came up a few times. The rearrangement joins TRBV6-2 or TRBV6-3 to TRBJ1-2; D might be TRBD1 (5 bases). The CDR3 extends over 13 amino acids. Germline CDR1 is MNHEY and CDR2 is SVGEGT. Trimming shortened V by 2 bases and J by 8 bases, and 12 bases separated the two germline ends. This CDR3 reads CASSYGAAFGYTF. The CDR3 region has the DNA TGTGCCAGCAGTTACGGGGCTGCCTTCGGCTACACCTTC.

This clonotype was counted once. This chain uses TRBV20-1 with TRBJ2-3; 11 bases map to TRBD2. Germline V lookup: CDR1 DFQATT, CDR2 SNEGSKA (reference sequence). The V gene end was trimmed by 2 bases and the J gene end by 4 bases; junction bases not matched to a gene: 8. This CDR3 comprises 16 residues. CDR3: CSARKLLAGVSDTQYF. CDR3 in DNA: TGCAGTGCTAGAAAGCTACTAGCGGGAGTGTCAGATACGCAGTATTTT.

CDR3 sequence reads: CASSWGGADYGYTF. DNA of the CDR3: TGTGCCAGCAGCTGGGGAGGGGCCGACTATGGCTACACCTTC. The rearrangement uses TRBV5-8 and TRBJ1-2; possibly TRBD1 for D (5 bases). With 3 bases removed from V and 3 bases from J, the gap between germline ends came to 12 bases. The CDR3 extends over 14 amino acids. Germline V gene lookup returns CDR1 SGHTS and CDR2 YDEGEE.

This clonotype was detected ten times or more. The genes are TRBV6-6 and TRBJ2-1; D might be TRBD2 (5 bases). The germline V gene has CDR1 MNHNY and CDR2 SVGAGI (reference sequence). The CDR3 covers 13 residues. The V end lost 7 bases, the J end lost 13 bases, and 20 bases lay between the germline ends. CDR3 nucleotides: TGTGCCAGCACTCCCATGAGTCGGGGTTACCAGTTCTTC. Protein sequence: CASTPMSRGYQFF.

For this clonotype: A read error may explain this, as a much larger clone is one base away. V is TRBV6-6 and J is TRBJ2-5; 9 bases align to TRBD2. The germline CDR1 and CDR2 sequences are MNHNY and SVGAGI (reference sequence). CDR3 size: 15 residues. V was clipped by 11 bases and J by 3 bases; unmatched bases: 13. In DNA, the CDR3 is TGTGCCGGCACCCTGCGGGGGGGTGTAGAAGAGACCCAGTACTTC. The encoded protein is CAGTLRGGVEETQYF.

Points on this clonotype: This may stem from a read error, because a much larger clone lies one nucleotide away. The chain links TRBV20-1 to TRBJ2-7, with TRBD1 matching 8 bases. The germline V gene encodes CDR1 DFQATT and CDR2 SNEGSKA (reference sequence). The ends lost 6 bases at V and 7 bases at J; junction bases unmatched: 14. The CDR3 covers 14 residues. The CDR3 nucleotides read TGCAGTGCCATCGGGACAGGCACGGGGAATGAGCAGTACTTC. Translation: CSAIGTGTGNEQYF.

This clonotype appeared many times. The chain combines TRBV28 with TRBJ2-1, with unresolved D. Germline lookup yields CDR1 MDHEN and CDR2 SYDVKM. The CDR3 runs 15 residues. Between the trimmed V and J ends, which lost 6 bases and 4 bases, there was a span of 16 bases. CDR3 loop: CASSPTLRRYNEQFF. The DNA for the CDR3 is TGTGCCAGCAGCCCTACCCTCCGACGGTACAATGAGCAGTTCTTC.

Comments on this clonotype: The junction does not match germline at one end; this may be a read error. The chain uses TRBV29-1 and TRBJ1-2, with 8 bases aligning to TRBD1. CDR1 SQVTM and CDR2 ANQGSEA come from the germline V gene. The CDR3 contains 15 residues. CDR3 residues: CSVAQRTGTNYGYTF. The CDR3 nucleotides read TGCAGCGTTGCCCAACGGACAGGGACTAACTATGGTTACACCTTC.

The genes are TRBV5-8 and TRBJ1-1; D uncertain. Per germline, CDR1 SGHTS and CDR2 YDEGEE. The CDR3 loop spans 14 amino acids. Trimming removed 0 bases at V and 7 bases at J, with 13 bases between. In DNA, the CDR3 is TGTGCCAGCAGCTTGGGTTTCGTCAACGATGAAGCTTTCTTT. This encodes CASSLGFVNDEAFF. The complete variable domain, with remaining parts taken from reference TRBV5-8 and TRBJ1-1, reads EAGVTQSPTHLIKTRGQQATLRCSPISGHTSVYWYQQALGLGLQFLLWYDEGEERNRGNFPPRFSGRQFPNYSSELNVNALELEDSALYLCASSLGFVNDEAFFGQGTRLTVV.

This clonotype was seen a handful of times. This chain joins TRBV6-1 and TRBJ2-4; D assignment may be TRBD1 or TRBD2 (5 bases each). V lost 8 bases, J lost 0 bases, and 11 bases lay in between. This CDR3 region has 14 residues. Germline V gene lookup returns CDR1 MNHNS and CDR2 SASEGT. This CDR3 reads CASRSGTAKNIQYF. For the CDR3, the DNA is TGTGCCAGCCGGAGTGGGACAGCCAAAAACATTCAGTACTTC.

This clonotype appeared once. A much bigger clone sits one base away, suggesting this may be a read error. The chain is built from TRBV6-2 or TRBV6-3 and TRBJ2-3; 7 positions agree with TRBD1. CDR1 and CDR2 from the germline V gene are MNHEY and SVGEGT. CDR3 size: 15 residues. The CDR3 nucleotides read TGTGCCAGCAGCCGGACAGTCATCGGGACAGATGCGCAGTATTTT. Its protein is CASSRTVIGTDAQYF.

This clonotype was recorded at least ten times. The chain joins TRBV7-9 to TRBJ2-6; no clear D. The germline V and J ends were trimmed by 1 base and 0 bases, with 7 bases remaining between them. This CDR3 contains 16 residues. In germline, CDR1 is SEHNR, CDR2 FQNEAQ (reference sequence). The CDR3 sequence: CASSLEVFSGANVLTF. The CDR3 bases are TGTGCCAGCAGCTTAGAGGTGTTCTCTGGGGCCAACGTCCTGACTTTC.

The chain is built from TRBV6-5 and TRBJ1-2; D gene unclear. V was shortened by 6 bases and J by 4 bases, with 12 bases between the two germline ends. This CDR3 has 13 amino acids. Per germline, CDR1 MNHEY and CDR2 SVGAGI. Written as DNA, the CDR3 is TGTGCCAGCAGGGCACAAGAAATCTATGGCTACACCTTC. Translation: CASRAQEIYGYTF.

In its sample, this clonotype was seen once. The V and J genes are TRBV2 and TRBJ1-1; the D gene is possibly TRBD1 (5 bases). The CDR3 runs to 16 residues. The V and J ends lost 0 bases and 0 bases respectively, with 11 bases between them. CDR1 and CDR2 from the germline V gene are SNHLY and FYNNEI. CDR3 in amino acids: CASSEATGVLNTEAFF. CDR3 sequence (DNA): TGTGCCAGCAGTGAAGCCACGGGGGTACTGAACACTGAAGCTTTCTTT. Full variable domain (missing parts from reference TRBV2 and TRBJ1-1): EPEVTQTPSHQVTQMGQEVILRCVPISNHLYFYWYRQILGQKVEFLVSFYNNEISEKSEIFDDQFSVERPDGSNFTLKIRSTKLEDSAMYFCASSEATGVLNTEAFFGQGTRLTVV.

On this clonotype: This may stem from a read error, because a much larger clone lies one nucleotide away. J is TRBJ2-5 and V is TRBV3-1; D is possibly TRBD2 (5 bases). The J call is doubtful: the DNA matches TRBJ2-7 better. The CDR3 sequence is 13 residues long. The germline CDR1 and CDR2 sequences are LGHDT and YNNKEL (reference sequence). The CDR3 DNA sequence: TGTGCCAGCAGCCAACCGGGGTGGAGCGAGCAGTACTTC. As protein: CASSQPGWSEQYF.

This clonotype was detected a few times. The chain has TRBV20-1 and TRBJ1-1; TRBD1 might be the D (5 bases). CDR1 is DFQATT and CDR2 is SNEGSKA in the germline V gene (reference sequence). The CDR3 has 14 residues. Between the trimmed V and J ends, which lost 1 base and 2 bases, there was a span of 11 bases. The CDR3 spells CSARALDSNTEAFF. The CDR3 nucleotides read TGCAGTGCTAGAGCTCTAGACAGTAACACTGAAGCTTTCTTT.

For this clonotype: A read error is possible here, since a much larger clone lies one base away. V usage is TRBV20-1 and J usage is TRBJ2-1; 7 bases align to TRBD2. The germline V gene has CDR1 DFQATT and CDR2 SNEGSKA (reference sequence). The CDR3 extends over 14 amino acids. J was trimmed by 13 bases and V by 0 bases; bases with no gene match: 12. CDR3 loop: CSARDRRGWETQFF. Written as DNA, the CDR3 is TGCAGTGCTAGAGATAGGCGGGGGTGGGAGACCCAGTTCTTC.

The chain joins TRBV7-9 to TRBJ2-5; D is possibly TRBD2 (5 bases). Germline V gives CDR1 SEHNR, CDR2 FQNEAQ (reference sequence). The germline V and J ends were trimmed by 5 bases and 5 bases, with 15 bases remaining between them. This CDR3 contains 14 residues. The CDR3 DNA is TGTGCCAGCAGCCCATCCCAGGAGGAGGAGACCCAGTACTTC. The encoded protein is CASSPSQEEETQYF.

The genes are TRBV18 and TRBJ2-4; tentatively, D is TRBD1 or TRBD2 (5 bases each). V was trimmed by 2 bases and J by 1 base, leaving 12 bases between them. This CDR3 has 16 amino acids. Germline assignment: CDR1 KGHSH and CDR2 LQKENI. The CDR3 sequence: CASSPIGAGAKNIQYF. The CDR3 region has the DNA TGTGCCAGCTCACCAATCGGGGCCGGGGCCAAAAACATTCAGTACTTC.

Remarks on this clonotype: Relative to the germline gene, one junction end is altered; a read error may explain this. The chain combines TRBV7-2 with TRBJ2-1; D is unclear. CDR1 is SGHTA and CDR2 is FQGNSA in the germline V gene. The CDR3 runs 13 residues. The chain's CDR3 is CASSPVEAGRQFF. In DNA form, the CDR3 reads TGCGCCAGCAGCCCCGTAGAGGCTGGGCGGCAGTTCTTC.

The table lists this clonotype with a few counts. The chain joins TRBV9 to TRBJ1-4; D possibly corresponds to TRBD1 (5 bases). With 4 bases removed from V and 3 bases from J, the gap between germline ends came to 13 bases. Germline CDR1 is SGDLS and CDR2 is YYNGEE. The CDR3 loop spans 15 amino acids. The CDR3 sequence is CASSSRQNANEKLFF. The CDR3 nucleotides are TGTGCCAGCAGCTCGCGACAGAACGCTAATGAAAAACTGTTTTTT. The variable domain in full, completed from reference TRBV9 and TRBJ1-4, reads DSGVTQTPKHLITATGQRVTLRCSPRSGDLSVYWYQQSLDQGLQFLIQYYNGEERAKGNILERFSAQQFPDLHSELNLSSLELGDSALYFCASSSRQNANEKLFFGSGTQLSVL.

To note about this clonotype: A much larger clone differs by one base, so this may be a read error. The CDR3 loop reads CASSFTGTGQYKEQFF. The CDR3 DNA follows: TGCGCCAGCAGCTTTACCGGGACAGGGCAATACAAAGAGCAGTTCTTC. The V and J genes are TRBV5-1 and TRBJ2-1; 9 bases are a match to TRBD1. Germline values: CDR1 SGHRS, CDR2 YFSETQ. The CDR3 has 16 amino acids.

At least ten counts were recorded for this clonotype. This chain uses TRBV18 with TRBJ2-5; a possible D gene is TRBD1 (5 bases). The germline V gene has CDR1 KGHSH and CDR2 LQKENI. V was trimmed by 8 bases and J by 5 bases, leaving 15 bases between them. CDR3 size: 13 residues. The CDR3 here is CASTDSLGETQYF. Here the CDR3 DNA reads TGTGCCAGCACCGACAGCCTGGGGGAGACCCAGTACTTC.

Of note for this clonotype: This may be a read error, as it is one base from a much larger clone. J is TRBJ2-5 and V is TRBV7-2, with 9 nucleotides matching TRBD2. CDR1 is SGHTA and CDR2 is FQGNSA in the germline V gene. The CDR3 is made up of 15 amino acids. Germline trimming cut 6 bases from V and 11 bases from J; bases unmatched to any gene: 16. CDR3 DNA sequence: TGTGCCAGCAGATTGGGCGGGGGGGCCAATAATGAGCAGTACTTC. Its protein is CASRLGGGANNEQYF.